Listed here are 30 T cell receptor beta chains from one sample, sequenced in a study of metastatic and nonmetastatic thyroid tumors. Every patient underwent thyroid surgery untreated. Using MiXCR, TCRdb re-called clones from the PCR reads. The sample holds roughly 38,000 clones, about 12% seen once. The sequenced sample was blood. These receptors all stem from a male donor with papillary thyroid cancer or a benign thyroid nodule (not recorded which). Some clones in this sample may be carry-over from other donors' samples.

This clone occurred many times. The genes are TRBV12-5 and TRBJ1-1; D may be TRBD1 (5 bases). Germline CDR1 LGHNT, CDR2 FRNRAP. Trimming pared 7 bases from V and 4 bases from J, leaving 16 bases between. The CDR3 runs 14 residues. In DNA, the CDR3 is TGTGCTAGTGCCTGGGGGAGGCCGGGCACTGAAGCTTTCTTT. Its protein product is CASAWGRPGTEAFF.

This clone is a singleton in its sample. A much larger clone differs by one base, so this may be a read error. This sequence joins TRBV30 and TRBJ2-7; 9 nucleotides align to TRBD1. V gave up 1 base and J gave up 3 bases; unmatched junction bases: 1. The length of the CDR3 is 13 residues. Germline CDR1 reads GTSNPN; CDR2 reads SVGIG (reference sequence). The CDR3 nucleotides are TGTGCCTGGAGTGCGACAGGGGGCTACGAGCAGTACTTC. This encodes CAWSATGGYEQYF.

This clone was recorded many times. The rearrangement uses TRBV15 and TRBJ2-3; weak D call: TRBD2 (5 bases). CDR3 size: 14 residues. The V gene's germline CDR1 is LNHNV and CDR2 YYDKDF (reference sequence). Trimming left V 3 bases short and J 0 bases short, with 7 bases between. CDR3 sequence reads: CATSRRLSTDTQYF. For the CDR3, the DNA is TGTGCCACCAGCAGGCGACTAAGCACAGATACGCAGTATTTT.

This clone was counted many times. This chain connects TRBV20-1 to TRBJ1-6; 8 nucleotides line up with TRBD1. The V segment lost 0 bases and the J segment 2 bases; nucleotides outside the gene matches: 6. This CDR3 comprises 17 residues. CDR1 is DFQATT, CDR2 SNEGSKA, per germline (reference sequence). The CDR3 loop reads CSARERQGITYNSPLHF. In nucleotides, the CDR3 is TGCAGTGCTAGAGAGAGACAGGGGATAACCTATAATTCACCCCTCCACTTT.

This clone was observed many times. V gene TRBV19 combines with J gene TRBJ2-3; 9 positions match TRBD1. This CDR3 spans 16 amino acids. V shed 5 bases, J shed 3 bases, and the junction held 9 bases outside the gene matches. Germline V gene data show CDR1 as LNHDA and CDR2 as SQIVND (reference sequence). CDR3 sequence (DNA): TGTGCCAGTAGTTTTAGCCTCGGGACAGGGACAGATACGCAGTATTTT. Translating gives CASSFSLGTGTDTQYF.

This clone was seen more than once but under ten times. CDR3 DNA sequence: TGCGCCAGCAGCCGGGTACGCGGCGGTCCAGCGGGAGAATCAAATGAGCAGTTCTTC. Amino acids: CASSRVRGGPAGESNEQFF. The chain employs TRBV4-1 and TRBJ2-1; 8 bases fit TRBD2. V shed 4 bases and J 7 bases; nucleotides not matched to a gene: 21. The CDR3 is 19 residues long. Germline V gene data show CDR1 as MGHRA and CDR2 as YSYEKL.

This clone was picked up many times. This chain links TRBV6-2 or TRBV6-3 with TRBJ1-5; D ambiguous. Trimming stripped 6 bases from V and 3 bases from J, with 12 bases between. This CDR3 has 14 amino acids. The germline V gene encodes CDR1 MNHEY and CDR2 SVGEGT. The CDR3 loop reads CASRLPQSNQPQHF. CDR3 nucleotide sequence: TGTGCCAGCAGGCTGCCTCAATCCAATCAGCCCCAGCATTTT.

This clone is medium-sized in the sample. The genes are TRBV27 and TRBJ2-7, with 10 bases that match TRBD1. V dropped 4 bases and J dropped 5; count of bases not matched to a gene: 11. CDR3 length: 16 residues. Germline V gene lookup returns CDR1 MNHEY and CDR2 SMNVEV (reference sequence). The CDR3 region is CASSSRTGGVSHEQYF. DNA of the CDR3: TGTGCCAGCAGTTCTCGGACAGGGGGAGTATCCCACGAGCAGTACTTC.

This clone was seen at least ten times. V gene TRBV4-3 combines with J gene TRBJ2-3; 10 nucleotides line up with TRBD2. Germline V CDR1 and CDR2: LGHNA, YSLEER. The CDR3 is 16 residues long. V shed 4 bases, J shed 2 bases, and the junction held 6 bases outside the gene matches. CDR3 DNA sequence: TGCGCCAGCAGCCGCAGACTAGCGGGTGTCACAGATACGCAGTATTTT. This encodes CASSRRLAGVTDTQYF.

DNA of the CDR3: TGTGCCAGCAGTTTGTCTCCGGGACATGGGGCTGGTCCCCTCCACTTT. Its translation: CASSLSPGHGAGPLHF. The chain recombines TRBV28 with TRBJ1-6, with a possible D match to TRBD1 (6 bases). The CDR3 has 16 residues. Germline assignment: CDR1 MDHEN and CDR2 SYDVKM. V was trimmed by 3 bases and J by 13 bases, leaving 22 bases between them.

Only a few counts were recorded for this clone. Other DNA sequences in the same sample also yield this CDR3. The chain carries TRBV10-3 and TRBJ2-1; tentative D call: TRBD1 (6 bases). V was clipped by 8 bases and J by 7 bases, with 24 bases between them. CDR1 and CDR2 (germline): ENHRY, SYGVKD. CDR3 length: 16 amino acids. The DNA of the CDR3 is TGTGCCATCGGTGGGGGCGGCACCACTGAGGGGAATGAGCAGTTCTTC. The encoded protein is CAIGGGGTTEGNEQFF.

Ten or more counts support this clone. The V and J genes are TRBV19 and TRBJ2-1, with D tentatively TRBD1 (6 bases). This CDR3 comprises 14 residues. Trimming shortened V by 4 bases and J by 7 bases, and 14 bases separated the two germline ends. Germline V gene sequence: CDR1 LNHDA, CDR2 SQIVND (reference sequence). CDR3: CASSTTGQGNEQFF. The CDR3 coding sequence is TGTGCCAGTAGTACCACCGGGCAGGGGAATGAGCAGTTCTTC. The full variable domain, in which reference TRBV19 and TRBJ2-1 provide the parts outside the CDR3, is DGGITQSPKYLFRKEGQNVTLSCEQNLNHDAMYWYRQDPGQGLRLIYYSQIVNDFQKGDIAEGYSVSREKKESFPLTVTSAQKNPTAFYLCASSTTGQGNEQFFGPGTRLTVL.

This clone was seen only a few times. The CDR3 ends on some other residue instead of the conserved phenylalanine or tryptophan, so this is likely a read error. The chain has TRBV6-4 and TRBJ1-1; a possible D gene is TRBD1 (6 bases). CDR3 length: 12 residues. V was shortened by 6 bases and J by 7 bases, with 12 bases between the two germline ends. Germline-derived CDR1 and CDR2 are MRHNA and SNTAGT. CDR3 sequence: CASSYLQGEAFL. The CDR3 DNA sequence: TGTGCCAGCAGCTACTTACAGGGTGAAGCTTTCCTT.

This clone was seen many times. The chain couples TRBV10-3 to TRBJ2-1; TRBD2 agrees at 8 bases. The CDR3 spans 15 residues. Germline values: CDR1 ENHRY, CDR2 SYGVKD. Germline trimming cut 6 bases from V and 7 bases from J; bases unmatched to any gene: 11. The DNA of the CDR3 is TGTGCCATCAGGGGGGGAGCGGGAGAACGTAATGAGCAGTTCTTC. It yields the protein CAIRGGAGERNEQFF.

This clone showed up just a few times. A much larger clonotype is one base distant, so this may be a read error. This chain uses TRBV27 with TRBJ2-1; TRBD1 is a possible D gene (5 bases). V was pared by 6 bases and J by 7 bases, with 10 bases between. The germline gives CDR1 MNHEY, CDR2 SMNVEV (reference sequence). The CDR3 extends over 12 amino acids. The CDR3 spells CASRTVENEQFF. In DNA form, the CDR3 reads TGTGCCAGCAGGACAGTGGAGAATGAGCAGTTCTTC.

This clone was seen at least ten times. The chain joins TRBV28 to TRBJ1-1, with D possibly TRBD1 on 5 matching bases. CDR3 length equals 13 residues. Trimming removed 10 bases at V and 2 bases at J, with 14 bases between. Germline V gene lookup returns CDR1 MDHEN and CDR2 SYDVKM. Here the CDR3 DNA reads TGTGCCACCCTAACCCAGGGAAACACTGAAGCTTTCTTT. Translating gives CATLTQGNTEAFF.

Notes on this clone: A single base separates this from a much larger clone, so it may be a read error. The DNA for the CDR3 is TGTGCCATCAGTGAAACTAGCTGGAGGGCGCAGGAGACCCAGTACTTC. Encoded protein: CAISETSWRAQETQYF. The chain employs TRBV10-3 and TRBJ2-5; D is perhaps TRBD2 (6 bases). V was cut by 3 bases and J by 5 bases, with 19 bases left in between. Germline V gene sequence: CDR1 ENHRY, CDR2 SYGVKD. The CDR3 spans 16 residues.

This clone was picked up a small number of times. Since the CDR3 does not end with the conserved phenylalanine or tryptophan, this likely comes from a read error. V usage is TRBV20-1 and J usage is TRBJ2-5; 8 nucleotides agree with TRBD1. This CDR3 has 12 amino acids. Germline lookup yields CDR1 DFQATT and CDR2 SNEGSKA (reference sequence). Trimming cost V 6 bases and J 5 bases; bases outside gene matches: 5. CDR3 nucleotides: TGCAGTGCAGGACAGGGAATGGAGACCCAGTACCTC. It specifies CSAGQGMETQYL.

This clone has ten or more counts. The CDR3, as DNA: TGTGCCAGCAGACCCGGACTAGCGGGGACCTACACAGATACGCAGTATTTT. This gives the protein CASRPGLAGTYTDTQYF. This sequence joins TRBV6-2 or TRBV6-3 and TRBJ2-3; TRBD2 matches 12 bases. In germline, CDR1 is MNHEY, CDR2 SVGEGT. V shed 6 bases, J shed 2 bases, and the junction held 9 bases outside the gene matches. The CDR3 runs to 17 residues.

This clone was counted between two and nine times. The chain recombines TRBV6-1 with TRBJ2-7, with D possibly TRBD2 on 5 matching bases. V lost 9 bases and J 0 bases, leaving 9 bases between the germline ends. This CDR3 region has 12 residues. Per germline, CDR1 MNHNS and CDR2 SASEGT. CDR3 nucleotide sequence: TGTGCCAGTGTGGACTTCTCCTACGAGCAGTACTTC. Protein sequence: CASVDFSYEQYF.

The V gene is TRBV11-1, the J gene TRBJ1-2, with D maybe TRBD1 (5 bases). The V end was cut by 6 bases, the J end by 3 bases, with 17 bases between. Germline lookup yields CDR1 SGHAT and CDR2 FQDESV (reference sequence). There are 15 residues in the CDR3. The CDR3 bases are TGTGCCAGCAGGGGAGGCCCGGGGGTCGACTATGGCTACACCTTC. It specifies CASRGGPGVDYGYTF.

This clone is categorized as medium-sized. This CDR3 is CASSWSGRVYEQFF. DNA for the CDR3: TGTGCCAGCAGTTGGAGCGGGAGAGTGTATGAGCAGTTCTTC. The genes are TRBV27 and TRBJ2-1, with 8 bases aligning to TRBD2. This CDR3 is 14 amino acids long. V dropped 4 bases and J dropped 8; count of bases not matched to a gene: 7. Germline loops: CDR1 MNHEY, CDR2 SMNVEV (reference sequence).

This clone was counted at least ten times. This chain uses TRBV5-4 with TRBJ2-5; D is unclear. The CDR3 covers 13 residues. V was pared by 2 bases and J by 2 bases, with 7 bases between. The germline V gene encodes CDR1 SGHNT and CDR2 YYREEE (reference sequence). CDR3 amino acids: CASSFSQQETQYF. DNA for the CDR3: TGTGCCAGCAGCTTTAGTCAGCAAGAGACCCAGTACTTC.

There are many counts of this clone. This chain connects TRBV11-2 to TRBJ1-3; no definite D call. This CDR3 spans 15 amino acids. V lost 5 bases to trimming and J lost 2 bases, with 13 bases between them. Germline CDR1 reads SGHAT; CDR2 reads FQNNGV. In DNA, the CDR3 is TGTGCCAGCAGCCCCCACACGCGGACTGGAAACACCATATATTTT. It encodes CASSPHTRTGNTIYF.

This clone occurred many times. The chain uses TRBV30 and TRBJ1-2, with a possible D match to TRBD1 (5 bases). The CDR3 is 11 amino acids. The germline gives CDR1 GTSNPN, CDR2 SVGIG (reference sequence). The CDR3 DNA reads as TGTGCTGGGTGGGGGGACTATGGCTACACCTTC. This gives the protein CAGWGDYGYTF.

The sample holds many counts of this clone. The chain employs TRBV28 and TRBJ1-1; perhaps TRBD1 as D (5 bases). Trimming pared 6 bases from V and 8 bases from J, leaving 16 bases between. The CDR3 extends over 13 amino acids. Germline loops: CDR1 MDHEN, CDR2 SYDVKM. CDR3 loop: CASSPQGIYEAFF. In DNA, the CDR3 is TGTGCCAGCAGCCCGCAGGGTATTTACGAAGCTTTCTTT.

There are many counts of this clone. This may come from a read error, since a much larger clone is one base off. The V call is TRBV6-1, the J call TRBJ2-1; D is unresolved. V gave up 4 bases and J gave up 8 bases, with 3 bases separating them. The CDR3 runs 10 residues. In germline, CDR1 is MNHNS, CDR2 SASEGT. This chain's CDR3 is CASSVYEQFF. CDR3 bases: TGTGCCAGCAGTGTTTATGAGCAGTTCTTC.

This clone was seen many times. The chain links TRBV7-2 to TRBJ2-7; D may be TRBD2 (5 bases). The germline V gene has CDR1 SGHTA and CDR2 FQGNSA. This CDR3 contains 16 residues. V lost 6 bases and J lost 7, with 25 bases in between. The CDR3 sequence: CASSFGSVGLAYEQYF. CDR3 sequence (DNA): TGTGCCAGCAGTTTTGGATCCGTCGGGCTAGCATATGAGCAGTACTTC.

This clone showed up many times. This chain connects TRBV28 to TRBJ1-5; 7 nucleotides agree with TRBD1. Germline lookup yields CDR1 MDHEN and CDR2 SYDVKM. V lost 2 bases and J lost 9; bases outside the gene matches: 7. The CDR3 is made up of 14 amino acids. The DNA for the CDR3 is TGTGCCAGCAGTTTAGGCAGGGGGTTCATGCCCCAGCATTTT. This encodes CASSLGRGFMPQHF. Full variable domain (remainder filled in from reference TRBV28 and TRBJ1-5): DVKVTQSSRYLVKRTGEKVFLECVQDMDHENMFWYRQDPGLGLRLIYFSYDVKMKEKGDIPEGYSVSREKKERFSLILESASTNQTSMYLCASSLGRGFMPQHFGDGTRLSIL.

By its share, this clone is medium-sized. This chain uses TRBV6-2 or TRBV6-3 with TRBJ2-7, with 11 bases lining up with TRBD1. The CDR3 is 14 amino acids. J lost 6 bases, V lost 5 bases, and 6 bases had no gene match. The germline V gene has CDR1 MNHEY and CDR2 SVGEGT. The CDR3 spells CASSRAGTGGEQYF. Here the CDR3 DNA reads TGTGCCAGCAGTCGTGCCGGGACAGGGGGCGAGCAGTACTTC.